This T cell receptor beta chain originates from a study of graft-versus-host responses after intestinal transplantation. V lost 3 bases to trimming and J lost 4 bases, with 13 bases between them. The CDR3 is made up of 15 amino acids. Germline lookup yields CDR1 MGHRA and CDR2 YSYEKL. Concerning this clone: Its antigen is not identified.

This table comes from immunoSEQ multiplex PCR, and its TCRdb copy is limited to in-frame clones, with some not included. The data contain around 21,000 clones, approximately 70% of them seen just once; the ten biggest clones take up around 8.5%. Study conclusions and caveats: HvG clone declines early post-transplant were associated with peak circulating GvH levels.

Graft material was processed, releasing intraepithelial and lamina propria lymphocytes. The starting material was ileum tissue, obtained less than 21 days after intestinal transplant. The rearrangement joins TRBV4-1 to TRBJ1-3, with TRBD1 as a possible D gene (6 bases). The receptor was isolated from a human patient who received an intestinal transplant, so some T cells may come from the graft donor. The CDR3, as DNA: TGCGCCAGCAGCCAGGGGGCCCTGCGAGGAAACACCATATATTTT. Translating gives CASSQGALRGNTIYF.